This T cell receptor (beta chain) was identified in a study of cytomegalovirus exposure and HLA in healthy donors. Study background: Earlier results showed 90 million to 120 million unique TCR beta sequences derived from approximately 170 million T cells.

Regarding this clone: Its antigen remains unidentified.

PCR employed 60 Vbeta and 13 Jbeta primers. Libraries were prepared by immunoSEQ multiplex PCR; TCRdb keeps only in-frame clonotypes and omits some of them. Of 140,000 to 150,000 clones in the sample, 65% to 85% were seen once. This CDR3 has 13 amino acids. CDR1 and CDR2 from the germline V gene are MDHEN and SYDVKM. Trimming cost V 6 bases and J 5 bases; bases outside gene matches: 6. Study findings and constraints: Cytomegalovirus-associated status was assigned to 164 TCR beta chains. Apart from CMV serostatus, no immune exposure information was available. For TCR beta chains, V- and J-gene trimming was later linked to a missense DCLRE1C variant.

This chain joins TRBV28 and TRBJ2-5; TRBD2 aligns across 7 bases. This TCR came from a male donor in good health and CMV-seronegative. Sequencing used PBMCs. The CDR3 protein is CASRLTSQETQYF. The CDR3 region has the DNA TGTGCCAGCAGGTTGACTAGCCAGGAGACCCAGTACTTC.